This TCR beta chain was identified during a study of OX40 agonist ivuxolimab in advanced cancers. With regard to this clone: Its cognate antigen is unknown.

This table comes from immunoSEQ multiplex PCR, and its TCRdb copy is limited to in-frame clones, with some not included. The profile covers nearly 50,000 clones, with roughly 90% appearing a single time and roughly 43% taken by the ten largest. Germline values: CDR1 SQVTM, CDR2 ANQGSEA. Trimming at V came to 6 bases and at J to 1 base, leaving 5 bases not matched to a gene. The CDR3 is 14 amino acids. Study-wide results and limits: Partly responding patients at 0.1-3.0 mg/kg showed some of the smallest clonal expansion.

This rearrangement joins TRBV29-1 to TRBJ1-5, with 8 positions matching TRBD1. Specimen: CD4+ or CD8+ T cells sorted from blood, collected in a trial of the OX40 agonist ivuxolimab. This receptor was obtained from an adult with an advanced solid tumor such as melanoma, head and neck, liver or kidney cancer. The CDR3 nucleotides read TGCAGCGTCGTACCAGGGGGCAGCAATCAGCCCCAGCATTTT. Its protein is CSVVPGGSNQPQHF.